This TCR beta chain was identified during a study of Graves' ophthalmopathy and Graves' hyperthyroidism. CDR1 is SGHTS and CDR2 is YDEGEE in the germline V gene. With 0 bases clipped from V and 6 bases from J, the junction kept 5 bases outside the gene matches. This CDR3 is 16 amino acids long. RNA transcripts were the source from which TCR beta CDR3 regions were amplified. After a first-round RT-PCR with HTBI primers, a second-round multiplex PCR was run. TCRdb fed the multiplex PCR reads into MiXCR, producing one record per CDR3 protein. The top ten hold less than 4.5% of the sample, which has 560,000 or so distinct CDR3 sequences, 35% to 45% seen once. Hyperthyroidism was new, under 2 months, in patients aged 18 to 65. Excluded: other autoimmune disease, uncontrolled infection, pregnancy or lactation. Each diagnosis was determined on the basis of clinical symptoms, serum thyroxine, TRAb, thyroid ultrasound and orbital computed tomography.

This TCR came from an adult man with Graves' hyperthyroidism. This rearrangement joins TRBV5-8 to TRBJ1-5; the match to TRBD1 covers 11 bases. Sequencing was carried out using peripheral blood or thyroid tissue (not recorded which). The CDR3 sequence: CASSLAWTGGGQPQHF. DNA for the CDR3: TGTGCCAGCAGCTTGGCCTGGACAGGGGGCGGTCAGCCCCAGCATTTT.